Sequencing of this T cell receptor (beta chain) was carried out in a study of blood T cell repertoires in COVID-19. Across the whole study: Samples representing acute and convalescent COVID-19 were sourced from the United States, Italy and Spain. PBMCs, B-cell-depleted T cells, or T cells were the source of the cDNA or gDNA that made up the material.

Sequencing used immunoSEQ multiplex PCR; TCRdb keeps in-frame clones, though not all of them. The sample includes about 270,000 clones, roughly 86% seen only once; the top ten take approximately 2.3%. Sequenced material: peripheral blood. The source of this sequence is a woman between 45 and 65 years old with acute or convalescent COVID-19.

CDR3: CASSFQQYGYTF. CDR3 sequence (DNA): TGTGCCAGCAGCTTTCAACAGTATGGCTACACCTTC. V gene TRBV5-4 combines with J gene TRBJ1-2; unclear D gene. V was shortened by 2 bases and J by 5 bases, with 7 bases between the two germline ends. The length of the CDR3 is 12 residues. The germline V gene has CDR1 SGHNT and CDR2 YYREEE (reference sequence).